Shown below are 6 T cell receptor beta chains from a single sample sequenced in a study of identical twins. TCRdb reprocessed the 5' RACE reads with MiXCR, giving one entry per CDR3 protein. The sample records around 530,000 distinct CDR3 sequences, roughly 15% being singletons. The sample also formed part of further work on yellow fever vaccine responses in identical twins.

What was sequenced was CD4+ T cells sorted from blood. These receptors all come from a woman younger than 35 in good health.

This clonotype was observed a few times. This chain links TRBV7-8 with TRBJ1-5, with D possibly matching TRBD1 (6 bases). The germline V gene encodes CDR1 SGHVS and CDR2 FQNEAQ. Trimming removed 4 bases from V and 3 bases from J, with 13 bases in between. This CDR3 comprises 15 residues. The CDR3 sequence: CASSWGQGNNQPQHF. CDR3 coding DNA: TGTGCCAGCAGCTGGGGGCAGGGGAACAATCAGCCCCAGCATTTT.

The DNA of the CDR3 is TGTGCCACCAGTGATCCAAACACCTACGAGCAGTACTTC. This sequence encodes CATSDPNTYEQYF. The J gene is TRBJ2-7, the V gene TRBV24-1; no reliable D call. V was cut by 3 bases and J by 2 bases, with 7 bases left in between. CDR3 length: 13 amino acids. Germline assignment: CDR1 KGHDR and CDR2 SFDVKD.

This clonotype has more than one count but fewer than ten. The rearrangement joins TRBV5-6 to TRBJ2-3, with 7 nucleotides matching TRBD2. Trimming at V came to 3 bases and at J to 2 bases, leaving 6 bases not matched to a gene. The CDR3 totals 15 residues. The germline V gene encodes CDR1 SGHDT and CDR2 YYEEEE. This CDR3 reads CASSSQRGYTDTQYF. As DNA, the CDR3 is TGTGCCAGCAGCTCCCAGCGGGGTTACACAGATACGCAGTATTTT. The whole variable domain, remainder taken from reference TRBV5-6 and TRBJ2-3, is DAGVTQSPTHLIKTRGQQVTLRCSPKSGHDTVSWYQQALGQGPQFIFQYYEEEERQRGNFPDRFSGHQFPNYSSELNVNALLLGDSALYLCASSSQRGYTDTQYFGPGTRLTVL.

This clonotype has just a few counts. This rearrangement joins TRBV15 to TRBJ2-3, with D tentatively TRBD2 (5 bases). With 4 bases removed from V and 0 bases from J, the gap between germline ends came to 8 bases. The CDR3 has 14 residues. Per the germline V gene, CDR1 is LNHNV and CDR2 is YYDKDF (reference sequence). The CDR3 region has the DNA TGTGCCACCAGCATAAGCGGTAGCACAGATACGCAGTATTTT. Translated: CATSISGSTDTQYF.

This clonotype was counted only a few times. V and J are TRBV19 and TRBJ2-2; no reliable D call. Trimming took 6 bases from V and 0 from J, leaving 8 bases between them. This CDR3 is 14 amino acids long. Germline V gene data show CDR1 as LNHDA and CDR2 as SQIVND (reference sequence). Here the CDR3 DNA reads TGTGCCAGTAGCAAAGGATCGAACACCGGGGAGCTGTTTTTT. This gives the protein CASSKGSNTGELFF.

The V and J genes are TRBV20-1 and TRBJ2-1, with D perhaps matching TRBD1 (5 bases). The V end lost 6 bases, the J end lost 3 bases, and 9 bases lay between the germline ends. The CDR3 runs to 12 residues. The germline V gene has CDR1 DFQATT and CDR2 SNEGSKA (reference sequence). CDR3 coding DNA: TGCAGTGCCAAGACAGACTACAATGAGCAGTTCTTC. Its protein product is CSAKTDYNEQFF.